The next 14 T cell receptor beta chains were all read from a single sample in a study of response to subunit inactivated influenza vaccine. TCRdb re-derived calls from the RT-PCR reads in MiXCR, one entry per CDR3 protein. The table has 650,000 to 700,000 distinct CDR3 sequences, 15% to 18% seen once; the top ten hold under 14%. The specimen comprised PBMCs from blood, sampled 11 to 12 days after vaccination. Every receptor here comes from a man aged 50-60 years who received an inactivated influenza vaccine.

This clonotype has just a few counts. The rearrangement uses TRBV27 and TRBJ1-1, with D uncertain. The CDR3 totals 12 residues. V shed 6 bases and J shed 3 bases, with 8 bases lying between them. Germline V gene data show CDR1 as MNHEY and CDR2 as SMNVEV (reference sequence). In DNA, the CDR3 is TGTGCCAGCAGACTTAGAGACACTGAAGCTTTCTTT. Protein sequence: CASRLRDTEAFF.

The sample holds a few counts of this clonotype. The chain combines TRBV9 with TRBJ2-7; D is perhaps TRBD2 (6 bases). Germline V gene lookup returns CDR1 SGDLS and CDR2 YYNGEE. V was shortened by 3 bases and J by 1 base, with 11 bases between the two germline ends. The CDR3 sequence is 14 residues long. The CDR3 reads CASSEGLLSYEQYF. The CDR3 DNA sequence: TGTGCCAGCAGCGAAGGACTACTTTCCTACGAGCAGTACTTC.

This clonotype has only a few counts. The rearrangement joins TRBV20-1 to TRBJ2-1, with TRBD2 matching 9 bases. J gave up 3 bases and V 2 bases, and 5 bases lay outside the gene matches. Per germline, CDR1 DFQATT and CDR2 SNEGSKA (reference sequence). The length of the CDR3 is 15 residues. The CDR3 loop reads CSARIAGVFYNEQFF. For the CDR3, the DNA is TGCAGTGCTAGAATAGCGGGAGTTTTCTACAATGAGCAGTTCTTC.

This clonotype was seen a handful of times. The rearrangement joins TRBV5-6 to TRBJ1-1; TRBD1 agrees at 7 bases. This CDR3 is built from 14 residues. Trimming removed 9 bases from V and 1 base from J; junction bases left unmatched: 9. Looked up from germline, CDR1 is SGHDT and CDR2 is YYEEEE. Here the CDR3 DNA reads TGTGCCACGTCGAAGTACAGGGGGAACACTGAAGCTTTCTTT. Translated, it gives CATSKYRGNTEAFF.

This clonotype appeared a few times. CDR3 in DNA: TGTGCCAGCAGCTTAGCGCCCACGGGACAGGGAAAAAGTGAGCAGTTCTTC. It encodes CASSLAPTGQGKSEQFF. The J gene is TRBJ2-1, the V gene TRBV7-9, with 9 bases that match TRBD1. This CDR3 has 17 amino acids. CDR1 and CDR2 from the germline V gene are SEHNR and FQNEAQ (reference sequence). Losses at the gene ends were 0 bases for V and 9 bases for J; bases not matched to a gene: 12.

V is TRBV29-1 and J is TRBJ1-1; D is perhaps TRBD1 (6 bases). CDR3 length: 14 residues. Looked up from germline, CDR1 is SQVTM and CDR2 is ANQGSEA. Trimming removed 4 bases at V and 4 bases at J, with 16 bases between. The CDR3 DNA reads TGCAGCGTTGTAACAAAAGGGGGAGGCACTGAAGCTTTCTTT. This encodes CSVVTKGGGTEAFF.

This clonotype has a handful of counts. V is TRBV25-1 and J is TRBJ2-2; 8 bases align to TRBD2. Trimming at V came to 6 bases and at J to 4 bases, leaving 7 bases not matched to a gene. The CDR3 is 15 amino acids. In germline, CDR1 is MGHDK, CDR2 SYGVNS. The CDR3 protein is CASSGRAGVTGELFF. CDR3 bases: TGTGCCAGCAGCGGCAGAGCGGGGGTCACCGGGGAGCTGTTTTTT.

This clonotype was seen many times. The CDR3 coding sequence is TGTGCCAGCAGCCTCGACTATGGCTACACCTTC. The encoded protein is CASSLDYGYTF. The chain is built from TRBV7-9 and TRBJ1-2; D ambiguous. Trimming took 5 bases from V and 3 from J, leaving 4 bases between them. The CDR3 extends over 11 amino acids. Germline loops: CDR1 SEHNR, CDR2 FQNEAQ (reference sequence).

There are a few counts of this clonotype. The chain couples TRBV10-3 to TRBJ2-1; D possibly corresponds to TRBD1 (6 bases). The CDR3 consists of 14 residues. V shed 10 bases and J shed 0 bases, with 13 bases lying between them. CDR1 is ENHRY and CDR2 is SYGVKD in the germline V gene. This chain's CDR3 is CASGQSSSYNEQFF. Written as DNA, the CDR3 is TGTGCCAGCGGACAGTCCAGCTCCTACAATGAGCAGTTCTTC.

This clonotype has only a few counts. The CDR3 protein is CASSAVTSGSLSSYNEQFF. For the CDR3, the DNA is TGTGCCAGCAGTGCGGTGACTAGCGGTTCCTTGAGCTCCTACAATGAGCAGTTCTTC. The chain employs TRBV2 and TRBJ2-1, with 9 bases identical to TRBD2. This CDR3 is 19 amino acids long. Germline values: CDR1 SNHLY, CDR2 FYNNEI. V lost 4 bases and J lost 0; bases outside the gene matches: 13.

The table lists this clonotype with a few counts. The chain carries TRBV7-2 and TRBJ2-3; no clear D. Germline CDR1 is SGHTA and CDR2 is FQGNSA. The CDR3 contains 16 residues. Deletions cut 6 bases from V and 0 bases from J, with 16 bases between. Here the CDR3 reads CASSSDLIRSTDTQYF. As DNA, the CDR3 is TGTGCCAGCAGTTCAGACTTGATACGAAGCACAGATACGCAGTATTTT.

V is TRBV10-1 and J is TRBJ1-1, with 7 bases lining up with TRBD1. J gave up 1 base and V 6 bases, and 8 bases lay outside the gene matches. The CDR3 covers 15 residues. Germline V gene lookup returns CDR1 WNHNN and CDR2 SYGVQD (reference sequence). CDR3 coding DNA: TGCGCCAGCAGGAGCGGACAGGCGTGGAACACTGAAGCTTTCTTT. Translating gives CASRSGQAWNTEAFF.

The chain recombines TRBV18 with TRBJ2-6; D is unresolved. The germline V and J ends were trimmed by 0 bases and 15 bases, with 18 bases remaining between them. CDR1 KGHSH and CDR2 LQKENI come from the germline V gene. CDR3 length: 15 amino acids. CDR3 nucleotides: TGTGCCAGCTCACCACCGTCGAACGGAGCTATAACCCTGACTTTC. It encodes CASSPPSNGAITLTF.

The V and J genes are TRBV11-1 and TRBJ2-5; 9 bases map to TRBD2. J gave up 5 bases and V 2 bases, and 24 bases lay outside the gene matches. CDR3 length equals 21 residues. Germline CDR1 and CDR2: SGHAT and FQDESV (reference sequence). DNA for the CDR3: TGTGCCAGCAGCTTACGGCAGAGTCTCAGGACTAGCGCCCAAGGACTGGAGACCCAGTACTTC. Amino acid sequence: CASSLRQSLRTSAQGLETQYF.